Following are 26 T cell receptor beta chains from one sample sequenced in a study of beta chain features in type 1 diabetes. Sequenced material consisted of expressed TCRB transcripts (all of the isolated RNA was reverse transcribed). The table came from immunoSEQ multiplex PCR; TCRdb's copy has only in-frame clones and leaves some out. The sample consists of 400,000 to 600,000 clones, 25% to 35% of them appearing once. The specimen was naive CD4+ T cells from blood. All receptors come from a man younger than 35 in good health.

The chain joins TRBV10-3 to TRBJ1-5; D is unclear. This CDR3 is 14 amino acids long. The germline CDR1 and CDR2 sequences are ENHRY and SYGVKD. V dropped 0 bases and J dropped 6 bases, with 9 bases sitting between them. The CDR3 here is CAISESQWGQPQHF. CDR3 coding DNA: TGTGCCATCAGTGAGTCCCAGTGGGGTCAGCCCCAGCATTTT.

DNA for the CDR3: TGTGCCAGCAGGAGAGAGGGACAGAGAATGGACTACACCTTC. This sequence encodes CASRREGQRMDYTF. The chain is built from TRBV2 and TRBJ1-2; 7 nucleotides align to TRBD1. Germline V gene data show CDR1 as SNHLY and CDR2 as FYNNEI. J was trimmed by 10 bases and V by 6 bases; bases with no gene match: 14. The CDR3 is 14 residues long.

This chain joins TRBV29-1 and TRBJ2-4; 8 nucleotides line up with TRBD2. J was trimmed by 7 bases and V by 4 bases; bases with no gene match: 9. Germline V gene data show CDR1 as SQVTM and CDR2 as ANQGSEA. This CDR3 is built from 14 residues. CDR3 loop: CSVAPGLGGNIQYF. CDR3 bases: TGCAGCGTTGCCCCGGGACTAGGGGGGAACATTCAGTACTTC.

The gene calls are TRBV30 and TRBJ2-3, with 9 nucleotides matching TRBD1. CDR1 is GTSNPN and CDR2 is SVGIG in the germline V gene (reference sequence). With 8 bases clipped from V and 8 bases from J, the junction kept 11 bases outside the gene matches. The CDR3 length is 13 residues. The CDR3 sequence is CAGRDRAHGTQYF. CDR3 in DNA: TGTGCCGGACGGGACAGGGCCCATGGTACGCAGTATTTT.

This clone came up a few times. The chain uses TRBV10-1 and TRBJ2-6; D gene ambiguous. The V end lost 3 bases, the J end lost 0 bases, and 12 bases lay between the germline ends. Germline CDR1 is WNHNN and CDR2 is SYGVQD (reference sequence). This CDR3 has 17 amino acids. The CDR3 nucleotides read TGCGCCAGCAGTGAAGTTCGGCTGAGCTCTGGGGCCAACGTCCTGACTTTC. Its translation is CASSEVRLSSGANVLTF.

This chain uses TRBV7-9 with TRBJ2-5, with D uncertain. V lost 6 bases and J lost 3, with 5 bases in between. Germline V gene sequence: CDR1 SEHNR, CDR2 FQNEAQ (reference sequence). The CDR3 covers 11 residues. CDR3 protein: CASSGEETQYF. CDR3 bases: TGTGCCAGCAGTGGGGAAGAGACCCAGTACTTC.

This clone appeared a few times. The chain links TRBV30 to TRBJ1-4, with D uncertain. Germline V gives CDR1 GTSNPN, CDR2 SVGIG (reference sequence). The CDR3 has 19 amino acids. Trimming took off 2 bases at V and 3 bases at J, with 25 bases between the two ends. This CDR3 reads CAWSSSPRGRSMANEKLFF. Written as DNA, the CDR3 is TGTGCCTGGAGTTCCTCTCCACGAGGTCGGTCCATGGCTAATGAAAAACTGTTTTTT.

This rearrangement joins TRBV20-1 to TRBJ2-7, with D unresolved. Germline CDR1 and CDR2: DFQATT and SNEGSKA (reference sequence). The CDR3 runs 11 residues. The V end was cut by 3 bases, the J end by 7 bases, with 10 bases between. As DNA, the CDR3 is TGCAGTGCTAGCGGGCTTGAAGAGCAGTACTTC. Residues: CSASGLEEQYF.

This clone was recorded a few times. The chain joins TRBV30 to TRBJ2-3; D is possibly TRBD2 (5 bases). This CDR3 is built from 13 residues. Germline V lookup: CDR1 GTSNPN, CDR2 SVGIG (reference sequence). Trimming shortened V by 6 bases and J by 2 bases, and 12 bases separated the two germline ends. The CDR3 nucleotides read TGTGCCTGCTTGGCAGCGGACACAGATACGCAGTATTTT. The encoded protein is CACLAADTDTQYF.

This clone appeared once. V gene TRBV7-9 combines with J gene TRBJ2-3; D gene ambiguous. There are 14 residues in the CDR3. Between the trimmed V and J ends, which lost 1 base and 4 bases, there was a span of 9 bases. CDR1 and CDR2 (germline): SEHNR, FQNEAQ (reference sequence). CDR3 sequence: CASSLGRGADTQYF. The CDR3 DNA reads TGTGCCAGCAGCTTAGGCCGAGGAGCAGATACGCAGTATTTT.

V usage is TRBV6-5 and J usage is TRBJ2-7; weak D call: TRBD1 (8 bases). The CDR3 totals 15 residues. V shed 6 bases and J shed 4 bases, with 19 bases lying between them. CDR1 is MNHEY, CDR2 SVGAGI, per germline. The CDR3 protein is CASSRGGRGLYEQYF. In DNA, the CDR3 is TGTGCCAGCAGCCGCGGGGGCAGGGGGCTTTACGAGCAGTACTTC.

The V and J genes are TRBV4-1 and TRBJ2-3; TRBD2 agrees at 12 bases. Germline loops: CDR1 MGHRA, CDR2 YSYEKL. J gave up 2 bases and V 3 bases, and 15 bases lay outside the gene matches. The CDR3 contains 20 residues. The CDR3 DNA reads as TGCGCCAGCAGCCAGGCGACTAGCGGGAGAACCATCCGGGCCACAGATACGCAGTATTTT. Its protein is CASSQATSGRTIRATDTQYF.

In this sample, this clone turned up a few times. The CDR3 region is CASSLTSGRETQYF. CDR3 coding DNA: TGTGCCAGCAGCTTGACTAGCGGGCGAGAGACCCAGTACTTC. The chain joins TRBV5-4 to TRBJ2-5; the match to TRBD2 covers 9 bases. CDR1 is SGHNT, CDR2 YYREEE, per germline (reference sequence). CDR3 size: 14 residues. V dropped 1 base and J dropped 4; count of bases not matched to a gene: 2.

This clone was detected a few times. The chain combines TRBV5-4 with TRBJ2-5; D is ambiguous. The CDR3 extends over 13 amino acids. Between the trimmed V and J ends, which lost 1 base and 4 bases, there was a span of 8 bases. CDR1 and CDR2 from the germline V gene are SGHNT and YYREEE (reference sequence). CDR3 in amino acids: CASSLPPIETQYF. The CDR3 DNA reads as TGTGCCAGCAGCTTGCCCCCGATAGAGACCCAGTACTTC. The full variable domain, its missing parts supplied by reference TRBV5-4 and TRBJ2-5, is ETGVTQSPTHLIKTRGQQVTLRCSSQSGHNTVSWYQQALGQGPQFIFQYYREEENGRGNFPPRFSGLQFPNYSSELNVNALELDDSALYLCASSLPPIETQYFGPGTRLLVL.

In its sample, this clone was seen a few times. The chain links TRBV10-3 to TRBJ2-1; no clear D gene. Between the trimmed V and J ends, which lost 5 bases and 6 bases, there was a span of 11 bases. There are 13 residues in the CDR3. The germline V gene encodes CDR1 ENHRY and CDR2 SYGVKD. The chain's CDR3 is CAISWGFPNEQFF. CDR3 in DNA: TGTGCCATCAGTTGGGGATTCCCCAATGAGCAGTTCTTC.

This clone was seen a handful of times. The gene calls are TRBV5-6 and TRBJ2-3, with D possibly matching TRBD2 (5 bases). V dropped 0 bases and J dropped 2 bases, with 13 bases sitting between them. Germline V CDR1 and CDR2: SGHDT, YYEEEE. CDR3 length: 16 residues. The CDR3 protein is CASSLVAGTFTDTQYF. In DNA form, the CDR3 reads TGTGCCAGCAGCTTGGTGGCGGGCACCTTCACAGATACGCAGTATTTT.

Only a few counts were recorded for this clone. The sample holds other DNA sequences that translate to the same CDR3. This rearrangement joins TRBV30 to TRBJ2-1; D gene unclear. The germline gives CDR1 GTSNPN, CDR2 SVGIG (reference sequence). Trimming took 0 bases from V and 7 from J, leaving 4 bases between them. This CDR3 is 11 amino acids long. The CDR3 region is CAWSVRNEQFF. The CDR3 DNA follows: TGTGCCTGGAGTGTCCGGAATGAGCAGTTCTTC.

The J gene is TRBJ2-3, the V gene TRBV10-2; TRBD2 aligns across 12 bases. Trimming at V came to 6 bases and at J to 2 bases, leaving 6 bases not matched to a gene. Germline CDR1 and CDR2: WSHSY and SAAADI. The CDR3 is made up of 16 amino acids. The CDR3 here is CASSRGLAGNTDTQYF. The CDR3 coding sequence is TGCGCCAGCAGCCGCGGACTAGCGGGGAACACAGATACGCAGTATTTT.

This chain links TRBV28 with TRBJ1-2, with D unresolved. The CDR3 length is 12 residues. Germline V gene lookup returns CDR1 MDHEN and CDR2 SYDVKM. Deletions cut 8 bases from V and 4 bases from J, with 11 bases between. The CDR3 DNA follows: TGTGCCAGCGGGAGTCAAGTCTATGGCTACACCTTC. It yields the protein CASGSQVYGYTF.

The V call is TRBV30, the J call TRBJ2-6; D remains ambiguous. The CDR3 is 16 amino acids. V was pared by 4 bases and J by 0 bases, with 13 bases between. Germline CDR1 reads GTSNPN; CDR2 reads SVGIG (reference sequence). The CDR3 coding sequence is TGTGCCTGGAATAACTATGGTAGCTCTGGGGCCAACGTCCTGACTTTC. This gives the protein CAWNNYGSSGANVLTF.

The chain employs TRBV4-3 and TRBJ2-2, with D uncertain. Deletions cut 0 bases from V and 4 bases from J, with 12 bases between. CDR1 and CDR2 from the germline V gene are LGHNA and YSLEER. The CDR3 sequence is 16 residues long. CDR3 in amino acids: CASSQELGTGTGELFF. DNA of the CDR3: TGCGCCAGCAGCCAAGAGTTGGGAACGGGCACCGGGGAGCTGTTTTTT.

The V and J genes are TRBV5-4 and TRBJ2-7; TRBD1 matches 10 bases. After removal of 4 bases from V and 2 bases from J, the junction contained 6 bases not matched to a gene. Germline-derived CDR1 and CDR2 are SGHNT and YYREEE (reference sequence). This CDR3 spans 15 amino acids. The CDR3 here is CASSQGQGMPYEQYF. The CDR3 region has the DNA TGTGCCAGCAGCCAGGGACAGGGGATGCCCTACGAGCAGTACTTC.

The table lists this clone with a few counts. The CDR3 loop is CASSFYGPGTDTQYF. CDR3 in DNA: TGTGCCAGCAGTTTTTACGGACCCGGCACAGATACGCAGTATTTT. The gene calls are TRBV28 and TRBJ2-3; D is ambiguous. CDR3 length: 15 residues. Per germline, CDR1 MDHEN and CDR2 SYDVKM. V lost 3 bases and J lost 1, with 11 bases in between.

The chain combines TRBV7-2 with TRBJ2-2; D gene unclear. This CDR3 spans 14 amino acids. The germline V gene encodes CDR1 SGHTA and CDR2 FQGNSA. V lost 5 bases to trimming and J lost 1 base, with 8 bases between them. The CDR3 DNA reads TGTGCCAGCAGCGGAAGGCTGAACACCGGGGAGCTGTTTTTT. Translated: CASSGRLNTGELFF.

CDR3 region: CASSQVGGTYEQYF. The DNA of the CDR3 is TGTGCCAGCAGCCAAGTCGGGGGGACCTACGAGCAGTACTTC. The rearrangement uses TRBV4-2 and TRBJ2-7; 7 bases align to TRBD2. The CDR3 loop spans 14 amino acids. The germline V gene encodes CDR1 LGHNA and CDR2 YNFKEQ. V was pared by 1 base and J by 2 bases, with 2 bases of the junction left unmatched.

The chain couples TRBV4-3 to TRBJ2-7, with 7 nucleotides matching TRBD1. This CDR3 has 16 residues. Germline values: CDR1 LGHNA, CDR2 YSLEER. The junction had 9 bases not matched to a gene; V was cut back by 4 bases and J by 0 bases. The CDR3: CASSREGGSPSYEQYF. For the CDR3, the DNA is TGCGCCAGCAGCCGAGAAGGGGGCTCGCCCTCCTACGAGCAGTACTTC.